The 30 T cell receptor beta chains listed next were all sequenced from one sample in a study of neurological immune-mediated disorders. TCRdb itself ran the 5' RACE reads through MiXCR, one entry per CDR3 protein. The table records about 59,000 distinct CDR3 sequences, around 24% of them present only once. Time point denoted: technical triplicate 2. The source material was PBMCs. The receptors here all came from a man in his 60s with HTLV-1-associated myelopathy (HAM/TSP).

J is TRBJ2-6 and V is TRBV29-1; possible D gene TRBD1, 6 bases. The V and J ends lost 0 bases and 0 bases respectively, with 18 bases between them. CDR3 length: 19 amino acids. Germline assignment: CDR1 SQVTM and CDR2 ANQGSEA. The CDR3, as DNA: TGCAGCGTTGAAGATCGAAGCGGTTGGGACACCTCTGGGGCCAACGTCCTGACTTTC. Protein: CSVEDRSGWDTSGANVLTF.

The V and J genes are TRBV30 and TRBJ2-3; tentative D call: TRBD2 (5 bases). The germline V and J ends were trimmed by 2 bases and 4 bases, with 10 bases remaining between them. This CDR3 has 13 residues. CDR1 and CDR2 (germline): GTSNPN, SVGIG (reference sequence). The chain's CDR3 is CAWSSGMADTQYF. The CDR3 DNA sequence: TGTGCCTGGAGTTCCGGGATGGCAGATACGCAGTATTTT.

This chain links TRBV5-1 with TRBJ2-2; D possibly matches TRBD1 or TRBD2 (6 bases each). Trimming took 4 bases from V and 6 from J, leaving 19 bases between them. CDR1 and CDR2 (germline): SGHRS, YFSETQ. This CDR3 region has 16 residues. As DNA, the CDR3 is TGCGCCAGCAGCCCGGAGGGACACCTTATATCCGGGGAGCTGTTTTTT. This codes for CASSPEGHLISGELFF.

The chain employs TRBV28 and TRBJ1-5, with a weak D call TRBD1 (5 bases). The CDR3 sequence is 20 residues long. Germline V gene lookup returns CDR1 MDHEN and CDR2 SYDVKM. The germline V and J ends were trimmed by 1 base and 0 bases, with 22 bases remaining between them. Here the CDR3 reads CASSLLDASIRGTSNQPQHF. The CDR3 DNA is TGTGCCAGCAGTTTATTGGACGCATCAATTCGGGGGACTAGCAATCAGCCCCAGCATTTT.

The chain couples TRBV29-1 to TRBJ2-2; tentative D call: TRBD2 (5 bases). Trimming shortened V by 4 bases and J by 4 bases, and 10 bases separated the two germline ends. The CDR3 covers 13 residues. Per the germline V gene, CDR1 is SQVTM and CDR2 is ANQGSEA. CDR3 sequence: CSVALGGTGELFF. In DNA form, the CDR3 reads TGCAGCGTTGCACTAGGAGGCACCGGGGAGCTGTTTTTT.

This clonotype has a count of ten or more. This rearrangement joins TRBV5-4 to TRBJ2-7, with TRBD2 matching over 7 bases. Looked up from germline, CDR1 is SGHNT and CDR2 is YYREEE (reference sequence). There are 15 residues in the CDR3. The V and J ends lost 3 bases and 2 bases, in that order; junction bases with no gene match: 8. This chain's CDR3 is CASSSGTTLTYEQYF. CDR3 bases: TGTGCCAGCAGCTCCGGGACTACCCTCACCTACGAGCAGTACTTC.

This clonotype was seen many times. J is TRBJ2-7 and V is TRBV12-3 or TRBV12-4; D unclear. Trimming took off 5 bases at V and 3 bases at J, with 11 bases between the two ends. This CDR3 has 13 residues. CDR3 DNA: TGTGCCAGCAGTCAGATGCTAAACTACGAGCAGTACTTC. Translation: CASSQMLNYEQYF.

This clonotype was picked up many times. The chain links TRBV10-3 to TRBJ1-5, with D possibly matching TRBD1 (5 bases). The germline V gene encodes CDR1 ENHRY and CDR2 SYGVKD. V lost 10 bases and J lost 0, with 13 bases in between. This CDR3 is 14 amino acids long. CDR3 region: CATTTGASNQPQHF. The CDR3, as DNA: TGTGCCACCACGACCGGGGCTAGCAATCAGCCCCAGCATTTT.

This clonotype was counted many times. This sequence joins TRBV7-9 and TRBJ1-1; a possible D gene is TRBD1 (6 bases). The germline gives CDR1 SEHNR, CDR2 FQNEAQ (reference sequence). The CDR3 sequence is 15 residues long. The germline V and J ends were trimmed by 5 bases and 1 base, with 14 bases remaining between them. The CDR3 region has the DNA TGTGCCAGCAGCCGACCAGTGACAGGGAACACTGAAGCTTTCTTT. It yields the protein CASSRPVTGNTEAFF.

This clonotype was counted a few times. The chain has TRBV5-6 and TRBJ2-3; TRBD1 matches 9 bases. The germline V gene has CDR1 SGHDT and CDR2 YYEEEE. Trimming removed 4 bases from V and 4 bases from J; junction bases left unmatched: 7. This CDR3 is built from 15 residues. This chain's CDR3 is CASSLDRGWADTQYF. The CDR3, as DNA: TGTGCCAGCAGCCTCGACAGGGGGTGGGCAGATACGCAGTATTTT.

This clonotype is medium-sized (0.01 to 0.1%) within its sample. V and J are TRBV5-1 and TRBJ2-7, with 13 bases lining up with TRBD2. The junction had 3 bases not matched to a gene; V was cut back by 1 base and J by 8 bases. Germline CDR1 SGHRS, CDR2 YFSETQ. The CDR3 sequence is 14 residues long. The CDR3 loop is CASSLTSGRDKQYF. Written as DNA, the CDR3 is TGCGCCAGCAGCTTGACTAGCGGGAGGGATAAGCAGTACTTC.

This clonotype was seen at least ten times. This chain uses TRBV7-6 with TRBJ1-3; D gene uncertain. CDR1 is SGHVS, CDR2 FNYEAQ, per germline. There are 14 residues in the CDR3. Trimming took off 5 bases at V and 1 base at J, with 9 bases between the two ends. The CDR3 sequence: CASSPRQSGNTIYF. The CDR3 bases are TGTGCCAGCAGCCCGAGACAATCTGGAAACACCATATATTTT.

The chain recombines TRBV3-1 with TRBJ1-2; maybe TRBD1 (5 bases). Trimming removed 2 bases from V and 4 bases from J, with 14 bases in between. Germline CDR1 LGHDT, CDR2 YNNKEL (reference sequence). The CDR3 runs 15 residues. CDR3 region: CASSQPRGGTYGYTF. CDR3 nucleotides: TGTGCCAGCAGCCAACCCCGTGGGGGGACCTATGGCTACACCTTC.

This rearrangement joins TRBV20-1 to TRBJ2-3, with D possibly being TRBD1 or TRBD2 (6 bases each). Trimming shortened V by 6 bases and J by 6 bases, and 22 bases separated the two germline ends. From germline, CDR1 is DFQATT and CDR2 SNEGSKA (reference sequence). CDR3 size: 15 residues. CDR3 sequence (DNA): TGCAGTGCCAGGGGAGGAAGGGGGGTTGCGGATACGCAGTATTTT. It yields the protein CSARGGRGVADTQYF.

This chain uses TRBV20-1 with TRBJ2-7, with D perhaps TRBD2 (6 bases). V lost 5 bases, J lost 0 bases, and 11 bases lay in between. The CDR3 consists of 13 residues. CDR1 is DFQATT, CDR2 SNEGSKA, per germline (reference sequence). This CDR3 is CSASGGSSYEQYF. DNA of the CDR3: TGCAGTGCTTCCGGGGGAAGCTCCTACGAGCAGTACTTC.

This clonotype has just one count. The chain couples TRBV20-1 to TRBJ1-6; the match to TRBD1 covers 8 bases. Germline values: CDR1 DFQATT, CDR2 SNEGSKA (reference sequence). The CDR3 is made up of 16 amino acids. With 0 bases clipped from V and 5 bases from J, the junction kept 6 bases outside the gene matches. For the CDR3, the DNA is TGCAGTGCTAGAGATACCGGGACAGGAGATAATTCACCCCTCCACTTT. As protein: CSARDTGTGDNSPLHF.

This clonotype came up many times. The chain employs TRBV7-2 and TRBJ2-5; perhaps TRBD2 as D (6 bases). The CDR3 totals 13 residues. The V gene's germline CDR1 is SGHTA and CDR2 FQGNSA. Trimming removed 5 bases at V and 5 bases at J, with 12 bases between. The CDR3 DNA sequence: TGTGCCAGCAGCCTGGGACTTCTGGAGACCCAGTACTTC. Its protein is CASSLGLLETQYF.

The chain combines TRBV11-2 with TRBJ1-1, with a possible D match to TRBD1 (6 bases). Trimming removed 5 bases at V and 4 bases at J, with 17 bases between. CDR1 SGHAT and CDR2 FQNNGV come from the germline V gene. This CDR3 spans 15 amino acids. CDR3 protein: CASSNSRGRGTEAFF. CDR3 sequence (DNA): TGTGCCAGCAGCAATAGTCGGGGGCGGGGCACTGAAGCTTTCTTT. The variable domain in full, with the rest retrieved from reference TRBV11-2 and TRBJ1-1, is EAGVAQSPRYKIIEKRQSVAFWCNPISGHATLYWYQQILGQGPKLLIQFQNNGVVDDSQLPKDRFSAERLKGVDSTLKIQPAKLEDSAVYLCASSNSRGRGTEAFFGQGTRLTVV.

The CDR3 protein is CASSQLSATYEQYF. The CDR3 region has the DNA TGTGCCAGCAGCCAACTCTCAGCGACCTACGAGCAGTACTTC. The rearrangement links TRBV4-2 to TRBJ2-7, with no clear D. The germline V gene encodes CDR1 LGHNA and CDR2 YNFKEQ. This CDR3 spans 14 amino acids. Trimming took 2 bases from V and 2 from J, leaving 10 bases between them.

As for this clonotype: The junction departs from germline at one end; a sequencing error may be responsible. V usage is TRBV7-3 and J usage is TRBJ2-1; a weak D match, TRBD2 (6 bases). The CDR3 totals 15 residues. Germline V CDR1 and CDR2: SGHTA, FQGTGA. DNA of the CDR3: TGTGTCAGCAGCCCCTCTAGCGCCCTGGGGCAAGAACAGTTCTTC. Its translation is CVSSPSSALGQEQFF.

Note on this clonotype: As the CDR3 is not closed by the conserved phenylalanine or tryptophan, this likely results from a read error. This chain links TRBV7-9 with TRBJ2-7; 7 bases are a match to TRBD1. The CDR3 is 13 amino acids. Germline CDR1 reads SEHNR; CDR2 reads FQNEAQ (reference sequence). Trimming cost V 5 bases and J 5 bases; bases outside gene matches: 6. CDR3 nucleotides: TGTGCCAGCAGCCCGGGACAGTACCACGAGCAGTACTTA. Translated: CASSPGQYHEQYL.

In this sample, this clonotype turned up many times. The J gene is TRBJ1-5, the V gene TRBV9; D is undetermined. The CDR3 is made up of 14 amino acids. CDR1 and CDR2 (germline): SGDLS, YYNGEE. The V end was cut by 0 bases, the J end by 1 base, with 5 bases between. CDR3: CASSVDGSNQPQHF. The CDR3 DNA follows: TGTGCCAGCAGCGTAGACGGGAGCAATCAGCCCCAGCATTTT.

The table lists this clonotype with many counts. The V call is TRBV7-2, the J call TRBJ2-5, with D unclear. Germline V gene lookup returns CDR1 SGHTA and CDR2 FQGNSA. V was clipped by 4 bases and J by 7 bases, with 10 bases between them. The CDR3 covers 12 residues. This CDR3 reads CASSSYGGTQYF. CDR3 nucleotides: TGTGCCAGCAGCTCCTATGGCGGGACCCAGTACTTC.

The J gene is TRBJ1-1, the V gene TRBV4-2, with D perhaps TRBD1 (6 bases). Trimming stripped 4 bases from V and 4 bases from J, with 16 bases between. Germline V CDR1 and CDR2: LGHNA, YNFKEQ. CDR3 size: 15 residues. The CDR3 coding sequence is TGTGCCAGCAGCCGGGGGCTGTGGGTTTTCACTGAAGCTTTCTTT. Translated, it gives CASSRGLWVFTEAFF.

This clonotype was seen just once. The gene calls are TRBV5-1 and TRBJ2-3; TRBD2 is a possible D gene (5 bases). CDR3 length: 13 amino acids. CDR1 and CDR2 (germline): SGHRS, YFSETQ. Trimming shortened V by 4 bases and J by 7 bases, and 13 bases separated the two germline ends. Written as DNA, the CDR3 is TGCGCCAGCAGCCTACCGGCGGGTCATACGCAGTATTTT. Translating it yields CASSLPAGHTQYF.

At least ten counts were recorded for this clonotype. The chain links TRBV7-9 to TRBJ1-1; no clear D. Trimming removed 1 base at V and 6 bases at J, with 9 bases between. Germline CDR1 SEHNR, CDR2 FQNEAQ (reference sequence). This CDR3 has 13 residues. CDR3 nucleotides: TGTGCCAGCAGCTTAGACAGACGTCCTGAAGCTTTCTTT. Its translation is CASSLDRRPEAFF.

This clonotype has a count of ten or more. The genes are TRBV29-1 and TRBJ2-1; D is undetermined. This CDR3 has 11 residues. Germline-derived CDR1 and CDR2 are SQVTM and ANQGSEA. Trimming removed 6 bases at V and 5 bases at J, with 8 bases between. CDR3 sequence (DNA): TGCAGCGTCGAAACGAACAATGAGCAGTTCTTC. It codes for CSVETNNEQFF.

About this clonotype: A read error is possible here, since a much larger clone lies one base away. The rearrangement joins TRBV5-1 to TRBJ2-5; D may be TRBD1 (5 bases). The CDR3 spans 15 residues. Germline loops: CDR1 SGHRS, CDR2 YFSETQ. The V end lost 4 bases, the J end lost 9 bases, and 22 bases lay between the germline ends. Here the CDR3 reads CASSGNKGPLGAQYF. Here the CDR3 DNA reads TGCGCCAGCAGCGGGAACAAGGGGCCTCTAGGGGCCCAGTACTTC. Complete variable domain (other parts from reference TRBV5-1 and TRBJ2-5): KAGVTQTPRYLIKTRGQQVTLSCSPISGHRSVSWYQQTPGQGLQFLFEYFSETQRNKGNFPGRFSGRQFSNSRSEMNVSTLELGDSALYLCASSGNKGPLGAQYFGPGTRLLVL.

This chain joins TRBV2 and TRBJ1-1; 8 nucleotides agree with TRBD1. CDR1 is SNHLY and CDR2 is FYNNEI in the germline V gene. V gave up 7 bases and J gave up 1 base; unmatched junction bases: 5. CDR3 length equals 14 residues. The DNA of the CDR3 is TGTGCCAGCACCATGACAGGGGCGAACACTGAAGCTTTCTTT. It codes for CASTMTGANTEAFF.

The chain joins TRBV20-1 to TRBJ2-1; the match to TRBD2 covers 11 bases. The J segment lost 5 bases and the V segment lost 4 bases, leaving 4 bases of the junction unmatched. The germline V gene has CDR1 DFQATT and CDR2 SNEGSKA (reference sequence). This CDR3 has 14 amino acids. CDR3 loop: CSATGTSGNNEQFF. CDR3 in DNA: TGCAGTGCTACCGGGACTAGCGGTAACAATGAGCAGTTCTTC.